The T cell receptor beta chain under discussion was sequenced for a study of blood T cell repertoires in COVID-19. Looking at the study overall: The United States, Italy and Spain supplied acute and convalescent COVID-19 samples. PBMCs, B-cell-depleted T cells, or T cells were the source of the cDNA or gDNA that made up the material.

V lost 3 bases to trimming and J lost 2 bases; unmatched junction nucleotides: 3. The germline CDR1 and CDR2 sequences are SGHTA and FQGTGA. This CDR3 comprises 16 residues. In the original processing: Scientists estimated how many nucleated cells there were by amplifying reference gene primers. Repertoires were generated with immunoSEQ multiplex PCR, while TCRdb's copy carries only in-frame clones and drops some. V and J calls plus clone size are reproduced from that table; the DNA served to infer D and trimming. This table holds 150,000 to 200,000 clones, approximately 80% found once. The specimen sequenced was PBMCs or T cells enriched from blood (not recorded which). This chain links TRBV7-3 with TRBJ2-3; 12 bases match TRBD2. The TCR comes from a man aged 45-65 years who had recovered from COVID-19. CDR3 nucleotides: TGTGCCAGCAGCTTCCTAGCGGGAGGGTACACAGATACGCAGTATTTT. It specifies CASSFLAGGYTDTQYF. Drawing the rest from reference TRBV7-3 and TRBJ2-3, the complete variable domain is GAGVSQTPSNKVTEKGKYVELRCDPISGHTALYWYRQSLGQGPEFLIYFQGTGAADDSGLPNDRFFAVRPEGSVSTLKIQRTERGDSAVYLCASSFLAGGYTDTQYFGPGTRLTVL.